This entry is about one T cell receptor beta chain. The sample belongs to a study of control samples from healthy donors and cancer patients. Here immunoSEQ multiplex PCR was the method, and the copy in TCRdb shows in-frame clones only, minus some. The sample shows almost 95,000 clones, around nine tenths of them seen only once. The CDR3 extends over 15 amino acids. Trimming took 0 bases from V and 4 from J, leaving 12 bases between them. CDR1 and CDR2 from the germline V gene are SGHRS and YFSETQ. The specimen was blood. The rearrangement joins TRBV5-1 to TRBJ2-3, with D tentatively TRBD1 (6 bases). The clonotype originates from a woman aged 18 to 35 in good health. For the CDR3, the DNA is TGCGCCAGCAGCTTGGATGGGACAACTCCAGATACGCAGTATTTT. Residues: CASSLDGTTPDTQYF.